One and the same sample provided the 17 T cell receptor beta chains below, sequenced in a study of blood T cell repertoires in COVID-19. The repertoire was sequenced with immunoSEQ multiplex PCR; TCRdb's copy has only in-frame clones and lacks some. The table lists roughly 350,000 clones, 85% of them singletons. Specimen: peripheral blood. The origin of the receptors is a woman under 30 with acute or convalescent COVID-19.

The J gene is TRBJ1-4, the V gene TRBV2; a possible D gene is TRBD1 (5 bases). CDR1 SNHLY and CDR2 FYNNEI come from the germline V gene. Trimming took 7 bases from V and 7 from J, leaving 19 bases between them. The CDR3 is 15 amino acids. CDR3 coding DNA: TGTGCCAGCATTCTGGGACGGGACTCCCGTGAAAAACTGTTTTTT. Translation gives CASILGRDSREKLFF. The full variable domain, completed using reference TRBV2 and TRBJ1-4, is EPEVTQTPSHQVTQMGQEVILRCVPISNHLYFYWYRQILGQKVEFLVSFYNNEISEKSEIFDDQFSVERPDGSNFTLKIRSTKLEDSAMYFCASILGRDSREKLFFGSGTQLSVL.

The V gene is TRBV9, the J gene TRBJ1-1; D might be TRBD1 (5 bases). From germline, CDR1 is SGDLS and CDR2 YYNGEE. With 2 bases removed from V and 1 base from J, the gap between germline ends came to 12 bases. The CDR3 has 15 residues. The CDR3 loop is CASSVGGTANTEAFF. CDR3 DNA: TGTGCCAGCAGCGTCGGCGGGACGGCGAACACTGAAGCTTTCTTT.

CDR3 residues: CASSQVWVTVYGYTF. DNA of the CDR3: TGTGCCAGCAGCCAAGTTTGGGTAACAGTTTATGGCTACACCTTC. The genes are TRBV3-1 (or the pseudogene TRBV3-2) and TRBJ1-2; no firm D call. The germline V and J ends were trimmed by 1 base and 5 bases, with 14 bases remaining between them. The CDR3 covers 15 residues. The germline gives CDR1 LGHDT, CDR2 YNNKEL (reference sequence).

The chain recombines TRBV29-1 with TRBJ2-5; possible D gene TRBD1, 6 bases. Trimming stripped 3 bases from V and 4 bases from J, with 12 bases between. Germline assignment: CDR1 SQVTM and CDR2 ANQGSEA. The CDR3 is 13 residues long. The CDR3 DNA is TGCAGCGTTGACAGGGTAGGGGGAGAGACCCAGTACTTC. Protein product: CSVDRVGGETQYF. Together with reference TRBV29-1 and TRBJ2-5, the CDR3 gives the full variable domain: SAVISQKPSRDICQRGTSLTIQCQVDSQVTMMFWYRQQPGQSLTLIATANQGSEATYESGFVIDKFPISRPNLTFSTLTVSNMSPEDSSIYLCSVDRVGGETQYFGPGTRLLVL.

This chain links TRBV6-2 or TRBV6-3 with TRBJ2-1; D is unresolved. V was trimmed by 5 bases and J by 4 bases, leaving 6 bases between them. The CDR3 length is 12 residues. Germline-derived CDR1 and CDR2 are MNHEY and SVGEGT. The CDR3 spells CASSPGYNEQFF. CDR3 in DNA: TGTGCCAGCAGTCCCGGGTACAATGAGCAGTTCTTC.

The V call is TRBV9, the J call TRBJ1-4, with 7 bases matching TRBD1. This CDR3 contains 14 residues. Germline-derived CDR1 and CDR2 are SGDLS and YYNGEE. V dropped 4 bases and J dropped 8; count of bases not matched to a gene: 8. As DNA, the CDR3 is TGTGCCAGCAGCACACGACAGGGAGACGAAAAACTGTTTTTT. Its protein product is CASSTRQGDEKLFF. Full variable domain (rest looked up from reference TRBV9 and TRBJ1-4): DSGVTQTPKHLITATGQRVTLRCSPRSGDLSVYWYQQSLDQGLQFLIQYYNGEERAKGNILERFSAQQFPDLHSELNLSSLELGDSALYFCASSTRQGDEKLFFGSGTQLSVL.

The CDR3 loop reads CASSQGGTNEKLFF. The CDR3 DNA is TGTGCCAGCAGTCAGGGTGGAACTAATGAAAAACTGTTTTTT. V usage is TRBV28 and J usage is TRBJ1-4; TRBD1 might be the D (5 bases). CDR1 MDHEN and CDR2 SYDVKM come from the germline V gene. V was trimmed by 5 bases and J by 1 base, leaving 8 bases between them. The CDR3 runs to 14 residues.

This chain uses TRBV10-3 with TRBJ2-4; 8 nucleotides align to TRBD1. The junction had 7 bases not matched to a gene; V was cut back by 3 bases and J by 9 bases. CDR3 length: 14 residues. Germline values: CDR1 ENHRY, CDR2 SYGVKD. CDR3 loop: CAISDRQGSVIQYF. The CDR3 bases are TGTGCCATCAGTGACCGACAGGGGTCGGTCATTCAGTACTTC.

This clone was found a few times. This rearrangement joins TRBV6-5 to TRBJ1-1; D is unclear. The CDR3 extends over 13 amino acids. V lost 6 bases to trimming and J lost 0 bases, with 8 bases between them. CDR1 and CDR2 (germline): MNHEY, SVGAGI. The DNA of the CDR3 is TGTGCCAGCAGCCCCACAGTGAACACTGAAGCTTTCTTT. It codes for CASSPTVNTEAFF.

The CDR3 region is CAWSPRGSEAFF. The CDR3 DNA follows: TGTGCCTGGAGTCCTCGGGGTTCTGAAGCTTTCTTT. The V call is TRBV30, the J call TRBJ1-1; D gene ambiguous. The germline V gene encodes CDR1 GTSNPN and CDR2 SVGIG (reference sequence). The V end lost 2 bases, the J end lost 6 bases, and 10 bases lay between the germline ends. This CDR3 spans 12 amino acids.

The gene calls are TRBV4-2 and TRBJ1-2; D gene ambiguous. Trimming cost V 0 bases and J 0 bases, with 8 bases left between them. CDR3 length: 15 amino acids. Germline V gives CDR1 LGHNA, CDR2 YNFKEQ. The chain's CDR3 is CASSQDRSANYGYTF. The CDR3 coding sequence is TGTGCCAGCAGCCAAGACAGGTCCGCTAACTATGGCTACACCTTC.

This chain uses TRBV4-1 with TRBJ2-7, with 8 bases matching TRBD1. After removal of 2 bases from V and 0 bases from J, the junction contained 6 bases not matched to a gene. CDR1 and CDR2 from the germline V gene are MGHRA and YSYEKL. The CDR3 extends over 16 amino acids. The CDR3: CASSQRGQGASYEQYF. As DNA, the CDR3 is TGCGCCAGCAGCCAACGGGGGCAGGGGGCCTCCTACGAGCAGTACTTC.

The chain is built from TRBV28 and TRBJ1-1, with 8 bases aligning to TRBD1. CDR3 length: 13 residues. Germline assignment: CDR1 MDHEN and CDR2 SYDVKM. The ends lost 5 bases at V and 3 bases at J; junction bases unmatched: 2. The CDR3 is CASSATGDTEAFF. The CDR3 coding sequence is TGTGCCAGCAGTGCGACAGGGGACACTGAAGCTTTCTTT.

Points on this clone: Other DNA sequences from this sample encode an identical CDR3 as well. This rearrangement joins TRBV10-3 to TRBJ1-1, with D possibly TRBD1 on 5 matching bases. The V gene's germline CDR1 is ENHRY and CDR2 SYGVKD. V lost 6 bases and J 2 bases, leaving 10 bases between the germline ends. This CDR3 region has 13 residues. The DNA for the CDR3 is TGTGCCATCAGCCCGACAGTTAACACTGAAGCTTTCTTT. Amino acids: CAISPTVNTEAFF.

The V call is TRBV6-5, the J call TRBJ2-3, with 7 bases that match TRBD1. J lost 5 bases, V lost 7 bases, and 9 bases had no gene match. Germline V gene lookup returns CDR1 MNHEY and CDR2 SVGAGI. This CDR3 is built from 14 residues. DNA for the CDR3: TGTGCCAGCATCCGGGACAGAAAGGGAGATACGCAGTATTTT. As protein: CASIRDRKGDTQYF.

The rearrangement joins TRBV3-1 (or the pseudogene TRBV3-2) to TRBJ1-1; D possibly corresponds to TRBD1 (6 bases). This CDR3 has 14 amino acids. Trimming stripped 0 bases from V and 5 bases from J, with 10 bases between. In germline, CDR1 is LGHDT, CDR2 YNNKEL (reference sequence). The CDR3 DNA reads TGTGCCAGCAGCCAAGAATACAGGGTTACTGAAGCTTTCTTT. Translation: CASSQEYRVTEAFF.

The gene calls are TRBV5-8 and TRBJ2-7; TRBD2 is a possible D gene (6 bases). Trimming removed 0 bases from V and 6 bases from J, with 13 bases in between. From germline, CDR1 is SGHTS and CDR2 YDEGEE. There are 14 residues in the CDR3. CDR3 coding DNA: TGTGCCAGCAGCTTGGGGGAGAGGGGAGGCGAGCAGTACTTC. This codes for CASSLGERGGEQYF.